The present TCR beta chain was sequenced within a study of T cells in Graves' hyperthyroidism and ophthalmopathy. Study observations and caveats: Among clonotypes expanded in thyroid above 0.001, most were also found in blood.

Details on this clonotype: Its antigen is unknown.

Graves' hyperthyroidism was deemed stable given no ophthalmopathy progression within 18 months. Researchers took RNA transcripts and amplified the TCR beta CDR3 regions from them. A set of HTBI primers served as the primers for a first-round RT-PCR of the TCR CDR3. From the multiplex PCR reads, TCRdb called clonotypes with MiXCR, one entry per CDR3 protein. The table has 350,000 to 400,000 distinct CDR3 sequences, approximately 15% seen once. The CDR3 sequence is 12 residues long. In germline, CDR1 is MGHRA, CDR2 YSYEKL. With 0 bases removed from V and 11 bases from J, the gap between germline ends came to 10 bases.

The sequence derives from a woman in her sixties with Graves' hyperthyroidism. This chain uses TRBV4-1 with TRBJ1-1; D is unresolved. Sequenced sample: blood. The CDR3 spells CASSQDGLVAFF. CDR3 bases: TGCGCCAGCAGCCAAGATGGGTTAGTTGCTTTCTTT.